The clone carrying this T cell receptor beta chain was observed a handful of times. What it binds is not known. Germline V gene data show CDR1 as MNHNS and CDR2 as SASEGT. Trimming shortened V by 3 bases and J by 4 bases, and 9 bases separated the two germline ends. The CDR3 has 13 amino acids. These data originate in a study of T cells after yellow fever vaccination. Each CDR3 protein gets one entry after TCRdb re-called the 5' RACE reads with MiXCR. The sample carries some 350,000 distinct CDR3 sequences, roughly 4% recorded once. Study findings and constraints: Of the clonotypes, a small share occurred in both CD4 and CD8 compartments. High-abundance clonotypes from the bulk population could contaminate FACS-sorted repertoires.

This clonotype was sampled from a man aged 18 to 30 who received the YFV17D yellow fever vaccine. V usage is TRBV6-1 and J usage is TRBJ1-2, with D perhaps TRBD1 (5 bases). The specimen was PBMCs, collected 5 days after the yellow fever booster vaccination. Written as DNA, the CDR3 is TGTGCCAGCAGTGATCAGGGAACCTATGGCTACACCTTC. Translated: CASSDQGTYGYTF.